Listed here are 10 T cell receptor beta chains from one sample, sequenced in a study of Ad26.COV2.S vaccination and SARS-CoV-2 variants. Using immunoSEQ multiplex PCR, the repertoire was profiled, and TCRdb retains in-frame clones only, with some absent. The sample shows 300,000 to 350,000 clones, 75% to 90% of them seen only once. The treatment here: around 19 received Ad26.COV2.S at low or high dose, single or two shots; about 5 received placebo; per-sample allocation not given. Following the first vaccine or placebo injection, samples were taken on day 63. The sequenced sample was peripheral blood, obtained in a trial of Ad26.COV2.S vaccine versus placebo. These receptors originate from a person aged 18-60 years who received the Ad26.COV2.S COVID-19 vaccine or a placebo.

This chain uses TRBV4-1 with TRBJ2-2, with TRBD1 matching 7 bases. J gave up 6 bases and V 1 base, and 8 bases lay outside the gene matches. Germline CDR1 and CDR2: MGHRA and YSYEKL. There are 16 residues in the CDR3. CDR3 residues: CASSQVRQGWSGELFF. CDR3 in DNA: TGCGCCAGCAGCCAAGTCCGACAGGGTTGGTCCGGGGAGCTGTTTTTT.

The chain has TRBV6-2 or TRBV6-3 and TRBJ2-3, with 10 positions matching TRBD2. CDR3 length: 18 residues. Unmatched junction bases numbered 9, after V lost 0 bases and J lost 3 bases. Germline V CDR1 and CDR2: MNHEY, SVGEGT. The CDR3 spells CASSYSQRGGPLTDTQYF. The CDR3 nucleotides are TGTGCCAGCAGTTACTCTCAGCGGGGGGGCCCCCTGACAGATACGCAGTATTTT.

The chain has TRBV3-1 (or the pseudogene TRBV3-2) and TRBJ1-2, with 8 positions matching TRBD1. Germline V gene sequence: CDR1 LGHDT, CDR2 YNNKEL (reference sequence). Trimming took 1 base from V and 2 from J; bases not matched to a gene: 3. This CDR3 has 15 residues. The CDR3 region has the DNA TGTGCCAGCAGCCAAGGGACAGGGCCCAACTATGGCTACACCTTC. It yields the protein CASSQGTGPNYGYTF.

CDR3 region: CASSIRHGGGETQYF. Here the CDR3 DNA reads TGCGCCAGCAGCATACGACACGGGGGCGGTGAGACCCAGTACTTC. The chain combines TRBV5-1 with TRBJ2-5; possibly TRBD1 or TRBD2 for D (6 bases each). Germline V CDR1 and CDR2: SGHRS, YFSETQ. The length of the CDR3 is 15 residues. V was shortened by 4 bases and J by 5 bases, with 18 bases between the two germline ends.

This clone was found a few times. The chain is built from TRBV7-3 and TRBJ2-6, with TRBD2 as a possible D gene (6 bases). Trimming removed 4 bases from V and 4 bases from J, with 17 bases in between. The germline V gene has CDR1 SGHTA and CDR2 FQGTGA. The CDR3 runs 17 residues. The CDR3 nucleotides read TGTGCCAGCAGCTCCCACCTGGGGGGTGACGGGGCCAACGTCCTGACTTTC. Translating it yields CASSSHLGGDGANVLTF.

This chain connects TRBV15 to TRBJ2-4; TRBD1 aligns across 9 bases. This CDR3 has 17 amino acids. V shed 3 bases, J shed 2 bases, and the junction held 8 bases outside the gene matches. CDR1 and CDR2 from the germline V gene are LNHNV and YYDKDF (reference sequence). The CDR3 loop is CATSSIPGQGTKNIQYF. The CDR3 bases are TGTGCCACCAGCAGCATTCCGGGACAGGGAACCAAAAACATTCAGTACTTC. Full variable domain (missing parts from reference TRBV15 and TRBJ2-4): DAMVIQNPRYQVTQFGKPVTLSCSQTLNHNVMYWYQQKSSQAPKLLFHYYDKDFNNEADTPDNFQSRRPNTSFCFLDIRSPGLGDTAMYLCATSSIPGQGTKNIQYFGAGTRLSVL.

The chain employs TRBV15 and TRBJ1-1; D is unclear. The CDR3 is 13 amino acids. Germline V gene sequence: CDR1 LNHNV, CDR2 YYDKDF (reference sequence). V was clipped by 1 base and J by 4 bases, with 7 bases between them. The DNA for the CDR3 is TGTGCCACCAGCAGAGGGGGAGGCACTGAAGCTTTCTTT. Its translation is CATSRGGGTEAFF.

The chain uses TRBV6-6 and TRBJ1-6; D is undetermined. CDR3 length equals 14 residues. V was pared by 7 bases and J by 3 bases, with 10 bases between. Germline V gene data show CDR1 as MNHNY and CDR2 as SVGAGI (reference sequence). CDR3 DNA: TGTGCCAGCACCAAGTTGGACTATAATTCACCCCTCCACTTT. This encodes CASTKLDYNSPLHF.

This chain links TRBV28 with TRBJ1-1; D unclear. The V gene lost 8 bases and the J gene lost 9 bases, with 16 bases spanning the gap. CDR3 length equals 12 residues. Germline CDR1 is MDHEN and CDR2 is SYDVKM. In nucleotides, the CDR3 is TGTGCCAGCCGCAAACCGGCAGATAAAGCTTTCTTT. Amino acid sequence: CASRKPADKAFF.

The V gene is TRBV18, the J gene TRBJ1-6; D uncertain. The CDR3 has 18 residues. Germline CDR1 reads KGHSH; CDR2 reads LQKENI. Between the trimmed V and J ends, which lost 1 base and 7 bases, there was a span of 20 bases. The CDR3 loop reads CASSPLRTALLPNSPLHF. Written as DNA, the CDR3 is TGTGCCAGCTCACCACTGCGGACGGCGCTTTTGCCGAATTCACCCCTCCACTTT.